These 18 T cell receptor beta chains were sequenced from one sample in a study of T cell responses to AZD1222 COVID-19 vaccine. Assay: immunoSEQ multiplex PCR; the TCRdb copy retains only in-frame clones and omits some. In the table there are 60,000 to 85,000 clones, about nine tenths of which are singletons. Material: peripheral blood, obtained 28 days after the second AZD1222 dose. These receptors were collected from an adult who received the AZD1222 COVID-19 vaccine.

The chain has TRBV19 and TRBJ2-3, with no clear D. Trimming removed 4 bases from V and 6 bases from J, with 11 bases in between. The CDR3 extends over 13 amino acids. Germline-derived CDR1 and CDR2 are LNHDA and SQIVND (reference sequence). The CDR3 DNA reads TGTGCCAGTAGTACCCCGATTGGCGATACGCAGTATTTT. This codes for CASSTPIGDTQYF.

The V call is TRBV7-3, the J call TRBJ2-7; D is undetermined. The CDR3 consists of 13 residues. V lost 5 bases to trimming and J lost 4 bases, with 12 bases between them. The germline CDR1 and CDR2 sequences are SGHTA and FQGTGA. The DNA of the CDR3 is TGTGCCAGCAGCGATGGATGGGGATACGAGCAGTACTTC. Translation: CASSDGWGYEQYF.

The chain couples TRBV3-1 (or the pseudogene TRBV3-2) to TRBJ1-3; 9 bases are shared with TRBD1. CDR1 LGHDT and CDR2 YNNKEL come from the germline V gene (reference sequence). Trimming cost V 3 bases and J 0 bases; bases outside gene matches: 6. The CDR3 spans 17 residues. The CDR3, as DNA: TGTGCCAGCAGCCACGGGACAGGGTATAGCTCTGGAAACACCATATATTTT. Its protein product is CASSHGTGYSSGNTIYF.

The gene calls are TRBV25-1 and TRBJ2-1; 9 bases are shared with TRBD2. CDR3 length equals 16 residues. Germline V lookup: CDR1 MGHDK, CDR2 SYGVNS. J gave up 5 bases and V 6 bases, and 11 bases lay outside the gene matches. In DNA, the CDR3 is TGTGCCAGCAGCAAAACCGGGACTAGCTCTAACAATGAGCAGTTCTTC. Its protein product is CASSKTGTSSNNEQFF.

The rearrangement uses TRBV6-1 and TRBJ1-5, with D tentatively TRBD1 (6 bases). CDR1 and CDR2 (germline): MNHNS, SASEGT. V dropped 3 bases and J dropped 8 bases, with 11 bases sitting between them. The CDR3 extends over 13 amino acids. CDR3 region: CASSDWPGEPQHF. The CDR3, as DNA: TGTGCCAGCAGTGATTGGCCAGGGGAGCCCCAGCATTTT.

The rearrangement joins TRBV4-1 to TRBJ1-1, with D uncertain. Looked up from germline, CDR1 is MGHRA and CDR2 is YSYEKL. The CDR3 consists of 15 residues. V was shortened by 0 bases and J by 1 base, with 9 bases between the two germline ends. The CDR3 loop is CASSQDLGGNTEAFF. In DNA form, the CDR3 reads TGCGCCAGCAGCCAAGATTTGGGCGGGAACACTGAAGCTTTCTTT.

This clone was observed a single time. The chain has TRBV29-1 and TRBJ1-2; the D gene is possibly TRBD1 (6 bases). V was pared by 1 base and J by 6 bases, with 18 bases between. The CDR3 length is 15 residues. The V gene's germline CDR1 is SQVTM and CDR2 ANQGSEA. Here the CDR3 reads CSVEVYRVEYHGYTF. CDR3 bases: TGCAGCGTTGAAGTATACAGGGTGGAATATCATGGCTACACCTTC. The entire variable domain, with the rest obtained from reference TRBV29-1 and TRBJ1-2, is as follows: SAVISQKPSRDICQRGTSLTIQCQVDSQVTMMFWYRQQPGQSLTLIATANQGSEATYESGFVIDKFPISRPNLTFSTLTVSNMSPEDSSIYLCSVEVYRVEYHGYTFGSGTRLTVV.

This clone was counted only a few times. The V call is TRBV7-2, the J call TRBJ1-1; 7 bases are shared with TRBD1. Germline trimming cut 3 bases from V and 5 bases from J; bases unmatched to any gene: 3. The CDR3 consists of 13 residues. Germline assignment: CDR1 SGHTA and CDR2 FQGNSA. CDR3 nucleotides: TGTGCCAGCAGCTTGACAGGGAAAACTGAAGCTTTCTTT. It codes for CASSLTGKTEAFF.

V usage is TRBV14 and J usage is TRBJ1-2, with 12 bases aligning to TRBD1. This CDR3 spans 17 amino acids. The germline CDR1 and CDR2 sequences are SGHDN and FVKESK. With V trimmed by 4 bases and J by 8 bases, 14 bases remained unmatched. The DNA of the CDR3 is TGTGCCAGCAGCCCTTTTTCCGGGACAGGGGGCTTACAGGGCTACACCTTC. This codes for CASSPFSGTGGLQGYTF.

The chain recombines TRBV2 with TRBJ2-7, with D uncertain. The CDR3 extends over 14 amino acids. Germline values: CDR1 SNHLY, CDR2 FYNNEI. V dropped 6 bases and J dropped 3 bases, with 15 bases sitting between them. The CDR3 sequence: CASSRETGNYEQYF. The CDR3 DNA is TGTGCCAGCAGCCGTGAGACGGGTAACTACGAGCAGTACTTC.

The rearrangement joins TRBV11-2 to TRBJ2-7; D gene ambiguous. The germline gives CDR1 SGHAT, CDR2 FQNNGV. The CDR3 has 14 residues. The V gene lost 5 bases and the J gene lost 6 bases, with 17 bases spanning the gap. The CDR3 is CASSPRVVGGEQYF. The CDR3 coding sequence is TGTGCCAGCAGCCCTCGAGTCGTAGGTGGCGAGCAGTACTTC.

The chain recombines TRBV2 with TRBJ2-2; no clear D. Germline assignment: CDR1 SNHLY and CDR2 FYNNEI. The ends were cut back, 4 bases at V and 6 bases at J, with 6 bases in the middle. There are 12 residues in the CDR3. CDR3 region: CASSVGPGELFF. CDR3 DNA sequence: TGTGCCAGCAGTGTTGGTCCCGGGGAGCTGTTTTTT.

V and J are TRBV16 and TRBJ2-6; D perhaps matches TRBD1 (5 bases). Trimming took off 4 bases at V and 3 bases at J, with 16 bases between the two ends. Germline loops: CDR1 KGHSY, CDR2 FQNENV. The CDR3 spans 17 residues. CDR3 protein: CASSPPLGRDGANVLTF. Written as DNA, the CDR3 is TGTGCCAGCAGCCCCCCCCTGGGCAGGGATGGGGCCAACGTCCTGACTTTC.

The CDR3 sequence: CASSPRGKGDGYTF. For the CDR3, the DNA is TGTGCCAGCAGCCCACGGGGGAAAGGAGATGGCTACACCTTC. V is TRBV7-2 and J is TRBJ1-2, with D possibly being TRBD1 (5 bases). The germline V gene has CDR1 SGHTA and CDR2 FQGNSA. This CDR3 spans 14 amino acids. Deletions cut 5 bases from V and 6 bases from J, with 16 bases between.

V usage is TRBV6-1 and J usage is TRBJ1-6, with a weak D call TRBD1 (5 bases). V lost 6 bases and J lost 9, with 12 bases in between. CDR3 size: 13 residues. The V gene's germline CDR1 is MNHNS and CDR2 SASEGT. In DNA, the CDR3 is TGTGCCAGCAGGGGACTGTTGGCTTCACCCCTCCACTTT. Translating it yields CASRGLLASPLHF.

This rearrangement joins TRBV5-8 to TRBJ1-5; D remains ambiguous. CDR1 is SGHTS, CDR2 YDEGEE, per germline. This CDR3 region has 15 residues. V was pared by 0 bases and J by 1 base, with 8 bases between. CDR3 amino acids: CASSLGGESNQPQHF. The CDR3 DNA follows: TGTGCCAGCAGCTTGGGAGGAGAAAGCAATCAGCCCCAGCATTTT.

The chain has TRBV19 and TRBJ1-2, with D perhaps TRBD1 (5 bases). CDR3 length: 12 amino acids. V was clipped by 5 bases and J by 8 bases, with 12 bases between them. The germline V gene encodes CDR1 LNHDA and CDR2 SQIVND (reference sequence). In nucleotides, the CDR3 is TGTGCCAGTAGTCGGAGGGGCGGAGGCTACACCTTC. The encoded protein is CASSRRGGGYTF.

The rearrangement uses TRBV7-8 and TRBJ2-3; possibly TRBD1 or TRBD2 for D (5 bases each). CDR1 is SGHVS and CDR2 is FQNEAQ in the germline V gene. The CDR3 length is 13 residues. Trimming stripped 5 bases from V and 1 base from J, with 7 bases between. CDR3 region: CASSRDRTDTQYF. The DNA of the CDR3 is TGTGCCAGCAGCCGGGACCGCACAGATACGCAGTATTTT.